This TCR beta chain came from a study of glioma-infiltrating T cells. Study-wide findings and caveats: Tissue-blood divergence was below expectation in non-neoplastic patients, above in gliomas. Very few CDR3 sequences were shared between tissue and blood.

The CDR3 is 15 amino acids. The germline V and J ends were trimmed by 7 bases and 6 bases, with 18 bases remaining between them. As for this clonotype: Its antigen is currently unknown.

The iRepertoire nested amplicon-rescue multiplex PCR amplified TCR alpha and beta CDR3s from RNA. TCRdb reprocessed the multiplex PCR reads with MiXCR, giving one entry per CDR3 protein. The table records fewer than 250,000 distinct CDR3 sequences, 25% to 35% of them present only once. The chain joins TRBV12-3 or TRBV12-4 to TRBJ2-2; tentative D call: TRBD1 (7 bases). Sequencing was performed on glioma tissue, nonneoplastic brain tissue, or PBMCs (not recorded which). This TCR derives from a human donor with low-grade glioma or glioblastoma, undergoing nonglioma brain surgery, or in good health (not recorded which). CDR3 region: CASTWTGGGAGELFF. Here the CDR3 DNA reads TGTGCCAGCACCTGGACAGGCGGAGGGGCCGGGGAGCTGTTTTTT.